Shown below are 25 T cell receptor beta chains from a single sample sequenced in a study of T cells in Graves' hyperthyroidism and ophthalmopathy. There were TCR beta CDR3 regions amplified from RNA transcripts. First-round RT-PCR with HTBI primers amplified the TCR CDR3 region. MiXCR, applied by TCRdb to the multiplex PCR reads, yields one record per CDR3 protein. The sample holds over 550,000 distinct CDR3 sequences, 16% seen once. Sequenced: blood. These TCRs come from a woman younger than 35 with Graves' hyperthyroidism.

The V gene is TRBV19, the J gene TRBJ2-2; the match to TRBD1 covers 7 bases. The V and J ends lost 4 bases and 1 base, in that order; junction bases with no gene match: 6. Germline values: CDR1 LNHDA, CDR2 SQIVND (reference sequence). This CDR3 has 16 amino acids. The CDR3 sequence: CASSRDRARNTGELFF. The CDR3 nucleotides are TGTGCCAGTAGTAGAGACAGGGCGAGGAACACCGGGGAGCTGTTTTTT.

The chain is built from TRBV7-2 and TRBJ1-1; D ambiguous. Germline CDR1 SGHTA, CDR2 FQGNSA. This CDR3 has 15 residues. V gave up 0 bases and J gave up 1 base, with 9 bases separating them. The CDR3 sequence: CASSLANKENTEAFF. The CDR3 nucleotides are TGTGCCAGCAGCTTAGCGAACAAAGAGAACACTGAAGCTTTCTTT.

This clonotype came up many times. The chain is built from TRBV12-3 or TRBV12-4 and TRBJ2-3; D is possibly TRBD1 (6 bases). CDR3 size: 16 residues. Trimming took off 3 bases at V and 0 bases at J, with 13 bases between the two ends. The CDR3 loop is CASSFYRASSTDTQYF. The CDR3 DNA reads as TGTGCCAGCAGTTTTTACAGGGCCTCAAGCACAGATACGCAGTATTTT.

This clonotype occurred a few times. This rearrangement joins TRBV7-8 to TRBJ2-3; D not resolved. This CDR3 contains 15 residues. Trimming left V 5 bases short and J 2 bases short, with 14 bases between. The V gene's germline CDR1 is SGHVS and CDR2 FQNEAQ. The CDR3 sequence is CASSELQPNTDTQYF. CDR3 bases: TGTGCCAGCAGCGAACTACAACCCAACACAGATACGCAGTATTTT.

The chain joins TRBV6-1 to TRBJ2-1; 8 bases are a match to TRBD1. V lost 8 bases to trimming and J lost 4 bases; unmatched junction nucleotides: 13. This CDR3 is 16 amino acids long. From germline, CDR1 is MNHNS and CDR2 SASEGT. DNA of the CDR3: TGTGCCAGCGGAACTTCAGGGGGCGCGGATTACAATGAGCAGTTCTTC. This translates into CASGTSGGADYNEQFF.

This clonotype was recorded many times. The chain employs TRBV5-1 and TRBJ2-1; D is undetermined. The length of the CDR3 is 13 residues. The V end lost 4 bases, the J end lost 6 bases, and 11 bases lay between the germline ends. Germline V lookup: CDR1 SGHRS, CDR2 YFSETQ. CDR3 region: CASSLLLGNEQFF. The CDR3 coding sequence is TGCGCCAGCAGCCTCCTTCTAGGCAATGAGCAGTTCTTC.

This clonotype was found a few times. This sequence joins TRBV6-1 and TRBJ1-5, with a tentative D call TRBD1 (5 bases). The CDR3 loop spans 13 amino acids. Germline V CDR1 and CDR2: MNHNS, SASEGT. V lost 5 bases and J lost 7, with 12 bases in between. The CDR3 DNA reads as TGTGCCAGCAGTCCCAGGGTGGAACAGCCCCAGCATTTT. Residues: CASSPRVEQPQHF.

This clonotype has just a few counts. The CDR3 coding sequence is TGTGCCAGCAACACAGGACAGGGCAATCAGCCCCAGCATTTT. As protein: CASNTGQGNQPQHF. The chain combines TRBV2 with TRBJ1-5; 7 positions match TRBD1. From germline, CDR1 is SNHLY and CDR2 FYNNEI. J gave up 2 bases and V 7 bases, and 5 bases lay outside the gene matches. The CDR3 totals 14 residues.

There are many counts of this clonotype. This chain joins TRBV12-3 or TRBV12-4 and TRBJ2-3, with 13 bases matching TRBD2. This CDR3 has 16 residues. J was trimmed by 5 bases and V by 5 bases; bases with no gene match: 7. The CDR3 DNA reads as TGTGCCAGCAGTATTACTAGCGGGGGGGCCTTAGATACGCAGTATTTT. Residues: CASSITSGGALDTQYF.

This clonotype came up a few times. The chain uses TRBV7-2 and TRBJ1-3, with a weak D call TRBD1 (6 bases). Germline loops: CDR1 SGHTA, CDR2 FQGNSA. The CDR3 is 14 amino acids. The ends were cut back, 4 bases at V and 4 bases at J, with 11 bases in the middle. CDR3 nucleotide sequence: TGTGCCAGCAGCTGGGGGGCGTCCGGAAACACCATATATTTT. Translated: CASSWGASGNTIYF.

This clonotype showed up just a few times. V and J are TRBV3-1 and TRBJ2-2, with D perhaps TRBD1 (5 bases). V dropped 1 base and J dropped 4 bases, with 19 bases sitting between them. Germline-derived CDR1 and CDR2 are LGHDT and YNNKEL (reference sequence). This CDR3 spans 18 amino acids. The CDR3 nucleotides read TGTGCCAGCAGCCAAGGCGGCCTGGGGCATCAAGGCACCGGGGAGCTGTTTTTT. As protein: CASSQGGLGHQGTGELFF.

The chain uses TRBV19 and TRBJ2-7; tentative D call: TRBD1 (5 bases). Germline values: CDR1 LNHDA, CDR2 SQIVND (reference sequence). The ends were cut back, 5 bases at V and 2 bases at J, with 10 bases in the middle. The CDR3 has 13 amino acids. The CDR3 nucleotides are TGTGCCAGTAGTTCCCGACAGCCCTACGAGCAGTACTTC. This codes for CASSSRQPYEQYF. The variable domain in full, with the rest retrieved from reference TRBV19 and TRBJ2-7, is DGGITQSPKYLFRKEGQNVTLSCEQNLNHDAMYWYRQDPGQGLRLIYYSQIVNDFQKGDIAEGYSVSREKKESFPLTVTSAQKNPTAFYLCASSSRQPYEQYFGPGTRLTVT.

The J gene is TRBJ1-1, the V gene TRBV6-2 or TRBV6-3; D may be TRBD1 (6 bases). The germline V gene encodes CDR1 MNHEY and CDR2 SVGEGT. The CDR3 is 14 residues long. V was shortened by 6 bases and J by 1 base, with 12 bases between the two germline ends. This CDR3 is CASSPPGANTEAFF. CDR3 in DNA: TGTGCCAGCAGCCCCCCAGGGGCGAACACTGAAGCTTTCTTT.

This clonotype was observed a single time. V and J are TRBV6-1 and TRBJ2-5, with TRBD2 identical over 7 bases. The CDR3 sequence is 14 residues long. Germline V lookup: CDR1 MNHNS, CDR2 SASEGT. The trim removed 6 bases at V and 0 bases at J, leaving 4 bases unmatched. Here the CDR3 reads CASSREGNQETQYF. CDR3 nucleotides: TGTGCCAGCAGCAGGGAGGGCAACCAAGAGACCCAGTACTTC.

This clonotype was detected ten times or more. The rearrangement joins TRBV7-2 to TRBJ2-3; 7 bases map to TRBD1. Trimming removed 2 bases from V and 14 bases from J; junction bases left unmatched: 7. CDR1 SGHTA and CDR2 FQGNSA come from the germline V gene. The CDR3 sequence is 12 residues long. CDR3 residues: CASSLLDRERYF. The CDR3 DNA reads as TGTGCCAGCAGCTTACTCGACAGGGAGAGGTATTTT.

The chain links TRBV13 to TRBJ1-6; 9 nucleotides line up with TRBD1. CDR3 length: 16 residues. Trimming at V came to 2 bases and at J to 10 bases, leaving 9 bases not matched to a gene. Germline loops: CDR1 PRHDT, CDR2 FYEKMQ (reference sequence). The CDR3 spells CASSLSETGGGSPLHF. The DNA for the CDR3 is TGTGCCAGCAGCTTATCCGAGACAGGGGGTGGGTCACCCCTCCACTTT.

The sample holds many counts of this clonotype. The chain is built from TRBV7-2 and TRBJ2-3; 11 nucleotides line up with TRBD2. V shed 5 bases and J 4 bases; nucleotides not matched to a gene: 17. Germline loops: CDR1 SGHTA, CDR2 FQGNSA. The CDR3 extends over 19 amino acids. CDR3 in amino acids: CASSVLVYGVAGGADTQYF. The CDR3 nucleotides are TGTGCCAGCAGCGTCCTAGTATATGGGGTAGCGGGAGGGGCAGATACGCAGTATTTT.

A note on this clonotype: The junction and the germline gene differ at one end; a read error may be behind it. The chain has TRBV12-3 or TRBV12-4 and TRBJ2-3; D is possibly TRBD2 (7 bases). The CDR3 has 14 amino acids. The CDR3 spells CASNAGAPTDTRYF. As DNA, the CDR3 is TGTGCCAGCAACGCGGGGGCCCCTACAGATACGCGGTATTTT.

This clonotype appeared a few times. The V call is TRBV6-4, the J call TRBJ2-2; TRBD2 might be the D (5 bases). CDR1 and CDR2 (germline): MRHNA, SNTAGT. V was trimmed by 3 bases and J by 6 bases, leaving 11 bases between them. The CDR3 spans 14 residues. CDR3 nucleotides: TGTGCCAGCAGTGAGCGCGGGCAGGCCGGGGAGCTGTTTTTT. It yields the protein CASSERGQAGELFF.

As to this clonotype: A much larger clone differs from this one at a single base, so this may be a read error. V and J are TRBV11-3 and TRBJ2-7; TRBD1 aligns across 9 bases. Looked up from germline, CDR1 is SGHNT and CDR2 is YENEEA. The CDR3 length is 15 residues. The CDR3 nucleotides read TGTGCCAGCAGCTTCGAACAGGGGGCGGGATACGAGCTGTACTTC. It codes for CASSFEQGAGYELYF.

This clonotype was observed at least ten times. The rearrangement uses TRBV20-1 and TRBJ2-7; tentative D call: TRBD1 (6 bases). V lost 6 bases and J lost 4, with 16 bases in between. This CDR3 has 13 amino acids. Germline V gene lookup returns CDR1 DFQATT and CDR2 SNEGSKA (reference sequence). CDR3 in DNA: TGCAGTGCCGACGACGAAGGGGGATACGAGCAGTACTTC. This encodes CSADDEGGYEQYF.

In its sample, this clonotype was seen a few times. The chain combines TRBV9 with TRBJ2-7; D is uncertain. Germline V gene sequence: CDR1 SGDLS, CDR2 YYNGEE. Trimming removed 2 bases at V and 4 bases at J, with 10 bases between. The CDR3 totals 13 residues. The chain's CDR3 is CASSVTHGYEQYF. The DNA of the CDR3 is TGTGCCAGCAGCGTCACCCATGGTTACGAGCAGTACTTC.

This clonotype turned up a few times. The chain joins TRBV24-1 to TRBJ2-1; 7 bases line up with TRBD1. CDR1 KGHDR and CDR2 SFDVKD come from the germline V gene. This CDR3 is built from 16 residues. With 3 bases clipped from V and 3 bases from J, the junction kept 7 bases outside the gene matches. This CDR3 reads CATSDPGQDDYNEQFF. CDR3 nucleotides: TGTGCCACCAGTGATCCTGGACAGGACGACTACAATGAGCAGTTCTTC.

This clonotype was seen at least ten times. The chain uses TRBV7-2 and TRBJ1-2, with D possibly matching TRBD1 (5 bases). The CDR3 consists of 15 residues. V shed 4 bases and J shed 3 bases, with 15 bases lying between them. Germline V gives CDR1 SGHTA, CDR2 FQGNSA. This chain's CDR3 is CASSSYMQGDYGYTF. CDR3 DNA sequence: TGTGCCAGCAGCTCCTATATGCAGGGTGACTATGGCTACACCTTC.

This clonotype was seen a handful of times. The rearrangement uses TRBV5-1 and TRBJ2-5; the D gene could be TRBD1 or TRBD2 (5 bases each). The CDR3 sequence is 15 residues long. CDR1 is SGHRS, CDR2 YFSETQ, per germline. Trimming left V 0 bases short and J 2 bases short, with 11 bases between. The CDR3 here is CASSLARDRQETQYF. CDR3 DNA sequence: TGCGCCAGCAGCTTGGCCCGGGACCGACAAGAGACCCAGTACTTC.